The 3 T cell receptor beta chains in this list originate from one sample, sequenced in a study of control samples from healthy donors and cancer patients. The repertoire was sequenced with immunoSEQ multiplex PCR; TCRdb's copy has only in-frame clones and lacks some. The table lists around 130,000 clones, about 92% of them singletons, with roughly 1.7% in the top ten. Sequenced input: PBMCs. These receptors all come from a man aged 45-65 years with head and neck cancer.

The gene calls are TRBV4-3 and TRBJ2-7; D unresolved. The CDR3 loop spans 13 amino acids. Germline V CDR1 and CDR2: LGHNA, YSLEER. V was clipped by 0 bases and J by 8 bases, with 11 bases between them. The CDR3 nucleotides read TGCGCCAGCAGCCAAGAGAGAGCAAATAAGCAGTACTTC. The encoded protein is CASSQERANKQYF.

As to this clone: One junction end does not reproduce the germline sequence, and a read error may be involved. This chain links TRBV7-9 with TRBJ2-7; 7 positions match TRBD2. CDR3 length: 14 amino acids. Germline CDR1 is SEHNR and CDR2 is FQNEAQ (reference sequence). In DNA form, the CDR3 reads TGTGCCAGCAGCCGCCCCAACCTTGACAGCGGGGTCGTATTC. This sequence encodes CASSRPNLDSGVVF.

J is TRBJ2-7 and V is TRBV2; D possibly corresponds to TRBD1 (5 bases). Germline V gene data show CDR1 as SNHLY and CDR2 as FYNNEI. V lost 6 bases, J lost 0 bases, and 12 bases lay in between. This CDR3 contains 14 residues. CDR3 nucleotides: TGTGCCAGCAGGCAAAGGGGCCCCTCCTACGAGCAGTACTTC. As protein: CASRQRGPSYEQYF.